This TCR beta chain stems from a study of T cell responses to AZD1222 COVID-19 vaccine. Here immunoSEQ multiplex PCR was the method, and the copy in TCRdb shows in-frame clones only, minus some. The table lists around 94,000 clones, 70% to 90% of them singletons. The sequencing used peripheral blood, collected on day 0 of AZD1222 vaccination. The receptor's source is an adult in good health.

The CDR3 nucleotides are TGTGCCAGCAGGATAAAGCCCCGGCCAGGGTTCGGACTTAATCAGCCCCAGCATTTT. As protein: CASRIKPRPGFGLNQPQHF. This chain connects TRBV21-1 to TRBJ1-5. TRBV21-1 is a pseudogene. The CDR3 has 19 residues.